The clone carrying this T cell receptor (beta chain) was seen at least ten times. The data were obtained in a study of read filtering for tumor transcriptome and immune sequencing. Study summary: Mean patient age was approximately 66 years, range about 47 to 90; approximately 18 male, roughly 14 female.

The library was built from about 400 ng RNA with molecular barcoded adaptors for alpha/delta and beta/gamma chains. TCRdb recomputed calls from the reads with MiXCR, one row per CDR3 protein. The profile shows more than 45,000 distinct CDR3 sequences, around 19% of them singletons. The CDR3 is made up of 14 amino acids. The V and J ends lost 5 bases and 2 bases respectively, with 13 bases between them. Germline V gene lookup returns CDR1 KGHSH and CDR2 LQKENI. The material sequenced was a population of CD138-negative cells sorted from bone marrow. V usage is TRBV18 and J usage is TRBJ2-7; D gene ambiguous. This TCR was recovered from a donor aged 40 or over with multiple myeloma. The CDR3 coding sequence is TGTGCCAGCTCATCCCCCCGTTCCCCCTACGAGCAGTACTTC. Translating it yields CASSSPRSPYEQYF.